The 18 T cell receptor beta chains listed next were all sequenced from one sample in a study of T-cell memory formation after mild COVID-19. TCRdb redid the calling of the 5' RACE reads with MiXCR, one entry per CDR3 protein. Among hundreds of thousands of distinct CDR3 sequences listed, around 17% were seen once. The sequenced material came from PBMCs or a T cell subset sorted from them (not recorded which). Receptors were obtained from an adult woman who had mild COVID-19 (a few samples of this study predate the infection). Cell type and time point are not known.

In DNA form, the CDR3 reads TGTGCCGGGCGGACTAGCGGGACTCGACCATCCCATGAGCAGTTCTTC. Translated: CAGRTSGTRPSHEQFF. The chain combines TRBV2 with TRBJ2-1, with 12 positions matching TRBD2. V lost 11 bases, J lost 8 bases, and 16 bases stayed unmatched. Germline CDR1 reads SNHLY; CDR2 reads FYNNEI. The CDR3 extends over 16 amino acids.

This clonotype has at least ten counts. The chain combines TRBV6-2 or TRBV6-3 with TRBJ2-1; D is unresolved. Germline values: CDR1 MNHEY, CDR2 SVGEGT. There are 12 residues in the CDR3. Trimming left V 2 bases short and J 10 bases short, with 9 bases between. DNA of the CDR3: TGTGCCAGCAGTTACGGCGGAACAGAGCAGTTCTTC. This sequence encodes CASSYGGTEQFF.

The chain couples TRBV29-1 to TRBJ1-1; D remains unclear. There are 14 residues in the CDR3. Trimming cost V 4 bases and J 0 bases, with 12 bases left between them. The germline gives CDR1 SQVTM, CDR2 ANQGSEA. The CDR3: CSVVFGSMNTEAFF. The CDR3 coding sequence is TGCAGCGTTGTGTTTGGGAGTATGAACACTGAAGCTTTCTTT.

This chain joins TRBV20-1 and TRBJ1-1; D is uncertain. Germline CDR1 DFQATT, CDR2 SNEGSKA (reference sequence). The CDR3 consists of 15 residues. Trimming left V 0 bases short and J 2 bases short, with 13 bases between. The CDR3 DNA sequence: TGCAGTGCTAGAGATCGCCCGGCGGTCAACACTGAAGCTTTCTTT. Amino acids: CSARDRPAVNTEAFF.

Only a few counts were recorded for this clonotype. V gene TRBV20-1 combines with J gene TRBJ1-2; 7 bases map to TRBD1. CDR1 is DFQATT and CDR2 is SNEGSKA in the germline V gene (reference sequence). The CDR3 covers 16 residues. V was clipped by 2 bases and J by 4 bases; unmatched bases: 13. The CDR3 region is CSARQSRGPVTYGYTF. Written as DNA, the CDR3 is TGCAGTGCTAGACAATCAAGGGGGCCTGTAACCTATGGCTACACCTTC.

This sequence joins TRBV30 and TRBJ1-1, with D perhaps TRBD1 (6 bases). V was trimmed by 6 bases and J by 4 bases, leaving 12 bases between them. Germline loops: CDR1 GTSNPN, CDR2 SVGIG (reference sequence). The CDR3 has 12 amino acids. As DNA, the CDR3 is TGTGCCTGCACAGGGTTGGGCACTGAAGCTTTCTTT. This gives the protein CACTGLGTEAFF.

This chain connects TRBV9 to TRBJ2-1; no firm D call. With 4 bases removed from V and 8 bases from J, the gap between germline ends came to 19 bases. This CDR3 has 15 residues. CDR1 and CDR2 from the germline V gene are SGDLS and YYNGEE. The CDR3 reads CASSPSTALGHEQFF. Written as DNA, the CDR3 is TGTGCCAGCAGCCCCTCGACCGCTCTGGGCCATGAGCAGTTCTTC.

A few counts support this clonotype. In nucleotides, the CDR3 is TGCAGTGCTAGTCCCCAGCCGCGACTCTCTTCTCTCTCCTACGAGCAGTACTTC. Encoded protein: CSASPQPRLSSLSYEQYF. The rearrangement joins TRBV20-1 to TRBJ2-7; D ambiguous. Between the trimmed V and J ends, which lost 3 bases and 0 bases, there was a span of 24 bases. This CDR3 region has 18 residues. Per germline, CDR1 DFQATT and CDR2 SNEGSKA (reference sequence).

This clonotype showed up just a few times. CDR3 coding DNA: TGTGCCAGCAGCCGTGAAGGGCGTGAACAGTACTTC. It encodes CASSREGREQYF. The chain recombines TRBV7-8 with TRBJ2-7; D gene uncertain. Germline assignment: CDR1 SGHVS and CDR2 FQNEAQ. V lost 5 bases and J lost 10, with 15 bases in between. The CDR3 is 12 amino acids.

The genes are TRBV6-2 or TRBV6-3 and TRBJ2-1; TRBD2 agrees at 7 bases. V lost 6 bases, J lost 6 bases, and 8 bases stayed unmatched. The germline V gene encodes CDR1 MNHEY and CDR2 SVGEGT. The CDR3 spans 14 residues. As DNA, the CDR3 is TGTGCCAGCAGACAAAGGACTAGACTCAATGAGCAGTTCTTC. Encoded protein: CASRQRTRLNEQFF.

This clonotype turned up a few times. The chain couples TRBV7-8 to TRBJ1-1, with a weak D call TRBD1 (6 bases). V was shortened by 5 bases and J by 12 bases, with 19 bases between the two germline ends. The CDR3 has 13 residues. Germline CDR1 SGHVS, CDR2 FQNEAQ. CDR3 sequence: CASSPYEGVGSFF. The CDR3 nucleotides read TGTGCCAGCAGCCCCTATGAGGGGGTGGGGTCTTTCTTT.

This clonotype was recorded a few times. The chain links TRBV12-3 or TRBV12-4 to TRBJ1-1; D is perhaps TRBD1 (5 bases). The CDR3 runs to 11 residues. The germline V and J ends were trimmed by 3 bases and 7 bases, with 6 bases remaining between them. The CDR3 nucleotides are TGTGCCAGCAGTTTCAGGGATGAAGCTTTCTTT. This sequence encodes CASSFRDEAFF.

This clonotype appeared a few times. This rearrangement joins TRBV12-5 to TRBJ2-5; no firm D call. The CDR3 is 12 residues long. Germline-derived CDR1 and CDR2 are LGHNT and FRNRAP. The V end lost 3 bases, the J end lost 1 base, and 3 bases lay between the germline ends. The chain's CDR3 is CASGFSQETQYF. Written as DNA, the CDR3 is TGTGCTAGTGGTTTTTCCCAAGAGACCCAGTACTTC.

The sample holds a few counts of this clonotype. The chain carries TRBV2 and TRBJ2-5; 11 bases are shared with TRBD2. V shed 9 bases and J 0 bases; nucleotides not matched to a gene: 9. The germline gives CDR1 SNHLY, CDR2 FYNNEI. This CDR3 has 16 amino acids. The CDR3 nucleotides are TGTGCCAGTAGACTAGCGGGATCTTCATACCAAGAGACCCAGTACTTC. This encodes CASRLAGSSYQETQYF.

This clonotype turned up a few times. The chain employs TRBV9 and TRBJ2-3; 9 bases map to TRBD1. The length of the CDR3 is 16 residues. Trimming removed 3 bases from V and 4 bases from J; junction bases left unmatched: 9. Germline loops: CDR1 SGDLS, CDR2 YYNGEE. DNA of the CDR3: TGTGCCAGCAGCGACCCGGGACAGGGAATGTCAGATACGCAGTATTTT. Its protein product is CASSDPGQGMSDTQYF.

The CDR3 DNA follows: TGTGCCAGAAGAACGGGACTCAGGGGGAATGAGCAGTTCTTC. This codes for CARRTGLRGNEQFF. The J gene is TRBJ2-1, the V gene TRBV5-3; possibly TRBD1 for D (7 bases). TRBV5-3 is reported as an ORF; its role is uncertain. V shed 5 bases and J shed 7 bases, with 16 bases lying between them. This CDR3 spans 14 amino acids.

The CDR3 DNA reads as TGCAGTGCCAGTAGGGGGGCAAGGAACACTGAAGCTTTCTTT. It yields the protein CSASRGARNTEAFF. The chain links TRBV20-1 to TRBJ1-1, with D perhaps TRBD1 (6 bases). The germline gives CDR1 DFQATT, CDR2 SNEGSKA (reference sequence). The V end was cut by 6 bases, the J end by 1 base, with 15 bases between. The length of the CDR3 is 14 residues.

This clonotype was counted only a few times. The V call is TRBV7-3, the J call TRBJ1-5; a weak D match, TRBD1 (6 bases). Trimming took 2 bases from V and 9 from J, leaving 11 bases between them. Germline lookup yields CDR1 SGHTA and CDR2 FQGTGA. The CDR3 is 13 residues long. CDR3 sequence reads: CASSLGGGRPQHF. Written as DNA, the CDR3 is TGTGCCAGCAGCTTAGGAGGGGGTCGGCCCCAGCATTTT.